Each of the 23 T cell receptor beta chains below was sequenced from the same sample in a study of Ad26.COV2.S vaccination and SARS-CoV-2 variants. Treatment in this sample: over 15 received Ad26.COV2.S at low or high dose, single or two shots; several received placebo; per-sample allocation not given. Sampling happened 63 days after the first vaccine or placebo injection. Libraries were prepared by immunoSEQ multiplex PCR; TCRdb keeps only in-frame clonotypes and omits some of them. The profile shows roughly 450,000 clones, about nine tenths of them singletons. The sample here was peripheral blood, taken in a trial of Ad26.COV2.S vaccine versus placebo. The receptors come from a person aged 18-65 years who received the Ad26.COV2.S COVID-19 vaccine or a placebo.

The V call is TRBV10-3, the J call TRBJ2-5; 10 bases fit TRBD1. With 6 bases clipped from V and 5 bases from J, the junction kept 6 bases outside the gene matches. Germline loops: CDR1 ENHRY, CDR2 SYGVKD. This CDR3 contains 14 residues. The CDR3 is CAIRGQGVGETQYF. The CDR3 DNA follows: TGTGCCATCAGAGGACAGGGGGTAGGCGAGACCCAGTACTTC.

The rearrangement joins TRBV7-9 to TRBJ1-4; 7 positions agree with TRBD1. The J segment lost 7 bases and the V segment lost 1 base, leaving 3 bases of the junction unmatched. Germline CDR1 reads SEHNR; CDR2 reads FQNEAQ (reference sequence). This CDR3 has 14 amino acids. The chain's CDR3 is CASSLGRGREKLFF. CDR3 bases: TGTGCCAGCAGCTTAGGTAGGGGGCGTGAAAAACTGTTTTTT.

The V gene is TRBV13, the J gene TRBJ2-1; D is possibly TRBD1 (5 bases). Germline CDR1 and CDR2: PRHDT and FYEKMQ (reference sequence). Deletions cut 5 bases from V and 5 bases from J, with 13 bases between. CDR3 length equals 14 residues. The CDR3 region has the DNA TGTGCCAGCAGCCCCTTCCTGGGGCACAATGAGCAGTTCTTC. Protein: CASSPFLGHNEQFF.

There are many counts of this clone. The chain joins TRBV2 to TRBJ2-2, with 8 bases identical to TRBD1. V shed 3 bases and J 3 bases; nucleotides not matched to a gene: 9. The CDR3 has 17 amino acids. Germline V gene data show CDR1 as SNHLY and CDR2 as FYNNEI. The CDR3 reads CASSDRGRVEDTGELFF. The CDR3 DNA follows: TGTGCCAGCAGTGACAGGGGGCGCGTTGAGGACACCGGGGAGCTGTTTTTT.

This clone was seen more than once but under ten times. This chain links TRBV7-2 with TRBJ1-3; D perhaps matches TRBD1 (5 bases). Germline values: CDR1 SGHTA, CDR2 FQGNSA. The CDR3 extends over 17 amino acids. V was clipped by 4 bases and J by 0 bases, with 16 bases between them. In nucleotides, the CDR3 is TGTGCCAGCAGCTCCCGCGAGGGGTACTACTCTGGAAACACCATATATTTT. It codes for CASSSREGYYSGNTIYF. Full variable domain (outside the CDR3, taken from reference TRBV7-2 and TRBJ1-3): GAGVSQSPSNKVTEKGKDVELRCDPISGHTALYWYRQSLGQGLEFLIYFQGNSAPDKSGLPSDRFSAERTGGSVSTLTIQRTQQEDSAVYLCASSSREGYYSGNTIYFGEGSWLTVV.

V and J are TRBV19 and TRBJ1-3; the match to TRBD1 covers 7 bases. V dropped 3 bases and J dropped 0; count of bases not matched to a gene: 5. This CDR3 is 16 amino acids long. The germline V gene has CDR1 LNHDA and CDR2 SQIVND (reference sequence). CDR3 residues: CASSMGGGFSGNTIYF. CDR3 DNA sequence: TGTGCCAGTAGTATGGGAGGGGGCTTCTCTGGAAACACCATATATTTT.

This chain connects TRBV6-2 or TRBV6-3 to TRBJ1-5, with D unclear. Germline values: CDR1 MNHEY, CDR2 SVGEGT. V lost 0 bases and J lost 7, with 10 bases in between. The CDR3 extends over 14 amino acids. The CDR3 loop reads CASSYSGRVQPQHF. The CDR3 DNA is TGTGCCAGCAGTTACTCAGGCAGAGTGCAGCCCCAGCATTTT.

The CDR3 DNA reads TGCGCCAGCAGCCCTACTGTGGGGGAAACCTTCTATGGCTACACCTTC. Translating gives CASSPTVGETFYGYTF. V gene TRBV4-3 combines with J gene TRBJ1-2; maybe TRBD1 (5 bases). The CDR3 spans 16 residues. CDR1 and CDR2 (germline): LGHNA, YSLEER. Trimming left V 4 bases short and J 4 bases short, with 19 bases between.

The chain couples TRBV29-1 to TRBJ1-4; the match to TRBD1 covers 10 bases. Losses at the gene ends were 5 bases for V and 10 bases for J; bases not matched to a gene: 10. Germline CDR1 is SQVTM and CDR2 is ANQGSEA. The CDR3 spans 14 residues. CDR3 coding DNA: TGCAGCGTTTTACCCGGGACAGGGGCTGGAAAACTGTTTTTT. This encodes CSVLPGTGAGKLFF.

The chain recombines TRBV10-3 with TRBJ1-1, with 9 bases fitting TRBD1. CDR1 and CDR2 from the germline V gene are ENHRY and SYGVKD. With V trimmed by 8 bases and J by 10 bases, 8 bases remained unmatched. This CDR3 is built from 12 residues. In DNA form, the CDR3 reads TGTGCCATCGGGGATACAGGGGGCATAGCTTTCTTT. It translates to CAIGDTGGIAFF.

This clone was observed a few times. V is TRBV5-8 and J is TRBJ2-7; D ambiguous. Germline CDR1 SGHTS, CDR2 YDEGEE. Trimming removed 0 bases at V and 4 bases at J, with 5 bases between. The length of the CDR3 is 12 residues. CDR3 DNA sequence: TGTGCCAGCAGCTTGGGCGTATACGAGCAGTACTTC. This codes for CASSLGVYEQYF.

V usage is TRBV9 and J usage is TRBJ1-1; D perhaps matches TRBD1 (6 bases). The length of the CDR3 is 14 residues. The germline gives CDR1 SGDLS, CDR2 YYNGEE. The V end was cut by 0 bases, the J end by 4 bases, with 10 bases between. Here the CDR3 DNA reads TGTGCCAGCAGCGTAGATATCAGGGGCACTGAAGCTTTCTTT. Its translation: CASSVDIRGTEAFF.

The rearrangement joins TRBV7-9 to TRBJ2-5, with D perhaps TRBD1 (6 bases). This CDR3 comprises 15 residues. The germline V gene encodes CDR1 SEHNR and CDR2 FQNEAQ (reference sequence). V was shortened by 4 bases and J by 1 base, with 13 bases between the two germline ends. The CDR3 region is CASSSRQASQETQYF. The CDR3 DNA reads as TGTGCCAGCAGCTCCAGACAGGCGAGCCAAGAGACCCAGTACTTC.

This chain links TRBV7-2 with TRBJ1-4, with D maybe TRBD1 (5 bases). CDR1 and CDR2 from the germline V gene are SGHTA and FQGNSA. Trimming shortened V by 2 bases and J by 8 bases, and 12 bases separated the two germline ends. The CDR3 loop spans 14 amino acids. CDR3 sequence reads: CASSLSGSGEKLFF. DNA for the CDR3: TGTGCCAGCAGCTTATCAGGGTCTGGAGAAAAACTGTTTTTT.

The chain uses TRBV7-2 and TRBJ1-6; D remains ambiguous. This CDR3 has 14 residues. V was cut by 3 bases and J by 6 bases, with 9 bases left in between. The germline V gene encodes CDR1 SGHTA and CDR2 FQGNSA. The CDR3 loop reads CASSFYGSNSPLHF. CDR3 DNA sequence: TGTGCCAGCAGCTTCTACGGTAGTAATTCACCCCTCCACTTT.

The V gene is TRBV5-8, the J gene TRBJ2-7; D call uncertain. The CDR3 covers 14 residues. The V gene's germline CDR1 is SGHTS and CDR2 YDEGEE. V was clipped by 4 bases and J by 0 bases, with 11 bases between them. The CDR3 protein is CASSPRRSSYEQYF. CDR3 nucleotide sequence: TGTGCCAGCAGCCCGCGGCGAAGCTCCTACGAGCAGTACTTC.

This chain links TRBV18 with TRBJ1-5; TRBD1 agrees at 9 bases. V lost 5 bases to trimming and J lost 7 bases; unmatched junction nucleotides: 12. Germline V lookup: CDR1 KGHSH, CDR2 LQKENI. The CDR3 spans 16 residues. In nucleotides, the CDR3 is TGTGCCAGCTCAAGAATGCCGGGACAGGGATGGCAGCCCCAGCATTTT. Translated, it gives CASSRMPGQGWQPQHF.

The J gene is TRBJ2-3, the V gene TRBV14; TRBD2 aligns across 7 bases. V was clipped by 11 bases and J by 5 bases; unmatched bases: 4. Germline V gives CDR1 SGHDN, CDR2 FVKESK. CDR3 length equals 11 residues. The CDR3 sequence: CARGGGDTQYF. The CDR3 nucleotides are TGTGCCCGTGGGGGGGGAGATACGCAGTATTTT. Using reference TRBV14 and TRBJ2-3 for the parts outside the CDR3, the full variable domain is EAGVTQFPSHSVIEKGQTVTLRCDPISGHDNLYWYRRVMGKEIKFLLHFVKESKQDESGMPNNRFLAERTGGTYSTLKVQPAELEDSGVYFCARGGGDTQYFGPGTRLTVL.

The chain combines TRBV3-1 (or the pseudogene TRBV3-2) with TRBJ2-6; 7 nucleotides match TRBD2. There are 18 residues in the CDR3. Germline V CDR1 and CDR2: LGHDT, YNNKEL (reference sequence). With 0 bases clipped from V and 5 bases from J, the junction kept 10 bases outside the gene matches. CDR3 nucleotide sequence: TGTGCCAGCAGCCAAGACTACAGCGGGACGTCCTGGGCCAACGTCCTGACTTTC. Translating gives CASSQDYSGTSWANVLTF.

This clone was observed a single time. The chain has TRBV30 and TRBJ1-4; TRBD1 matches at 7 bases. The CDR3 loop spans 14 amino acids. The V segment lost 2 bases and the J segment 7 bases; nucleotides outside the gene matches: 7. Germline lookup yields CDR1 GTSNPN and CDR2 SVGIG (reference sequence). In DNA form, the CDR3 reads TGTGCCTGGAGTTATGGGGCAGGGGGTGAAAAACTGTTTTTT. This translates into CAWSYGAGGEKLFF.

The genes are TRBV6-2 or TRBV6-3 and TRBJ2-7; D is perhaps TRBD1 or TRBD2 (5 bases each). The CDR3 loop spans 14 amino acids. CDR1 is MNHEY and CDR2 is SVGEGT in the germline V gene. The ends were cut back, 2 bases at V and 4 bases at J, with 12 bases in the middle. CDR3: CASSYLSGTYEQYF. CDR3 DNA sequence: TGTGCCAGCAGTTACCTCTCGGGGACGTACGAGCAGTACTTC.

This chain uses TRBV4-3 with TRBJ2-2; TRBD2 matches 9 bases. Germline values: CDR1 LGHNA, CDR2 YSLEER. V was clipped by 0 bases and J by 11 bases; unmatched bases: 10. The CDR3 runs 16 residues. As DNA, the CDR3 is TGCGCCAGCAGCCAAGAAGCGAGAACCCTAGCGGGAGAGCTGTTTTTT. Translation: CASSQEARTLAGELFF.

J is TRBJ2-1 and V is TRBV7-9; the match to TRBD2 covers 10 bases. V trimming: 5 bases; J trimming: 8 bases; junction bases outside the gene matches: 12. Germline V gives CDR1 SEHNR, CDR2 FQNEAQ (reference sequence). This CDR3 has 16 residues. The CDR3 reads CASSKDLAGVSDEQFF. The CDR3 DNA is TGTGCCAGCAGCAAAGATCTAGCGGGAGTATCCGATGAGCAGTTCTTC.